Listed below are T cell receptor beta chains from one sample, sequenced in a study of blood T cell repertoires in COVID-19. TCRdb keeps only in-frame clones here, not all; method: immunoSEQ multiplex PCR. The sample includes roughly 180,000 clones, 65% to 85% of them seen just once. What was sequenced was PBMCs or T cells enriched from blood (not recorded which). The receptor source for this set is a woman aged 55-70 years who had recovered from COVID-19. Each CDR3 is given with its conserved first and last residue. A D gene is named only where the DNA matches it firmly. The listing skips clone size in some rows; elsewhere it reads once, few, many or a size class.

.	once	12	TRBJ1-1	TRBV3-1/TRBV3-2	CASSRPGREAFF	TGTGCCAGCAGCCGACCAGGGCGAGAAGCTTTCTTT
TRBD1	.	15	TRBJ2-3	TRBV11-2	CASSTRTGGPDTQYF	TGTGCCAGCAGCACCAGGACAGGGGGCCCAGATACGCAGTATTTT
.	.	15	TRBJ2-2	TRBV5-1	CASQEGQINTGELFF	TGCGCCAGCCAAGAAGGACAGATTAACACCGGGGAGCTGTTTTTT
TRBD2	once	16	TRBJ2-7	TRBV7-9	CASSRFSGRASGEQYF	TGTGCCAGCAGCCGATTTAGCGGGAGGGCCTCTGGCGAGCAGTACTTC
.	.	15	TRBJ1-1	TRBV27	CASSFIFGENTEAFF	TGTGCCAGCAGTTTCATCTTCGGGGAAAACACTGAAGCTTTCTTT
.	few	13	TRBJ1-1	TRBV4-1	CASSHSAQIEAFF	TGCGCCAGCAGCCACTCTGCCCAGATTGAAGCTTTCTTT
.	.	13	TRBJ1-1	TRBV18	CASSRDMNTEAFF	TGTGCCAGCTCAAGGGACATGAACACTGAAGCTTTCTTT
TRBD1	.	15	TRBJ1-4	TRBV7-8	CASSTGTGVNEKLFF	TGTGCCAGCAGCACCGGGACAGGGGTTAATGAAAAACTGTTTTTT
TRBD1	once	15	TRBJ2-7	TRBV5-1	CASSLGQGAFGEQYF	TGCGCCAGCAGCTTGGGACAGGGGGCTTTTGGGGAGCAGTACTTC
TRBD1	few	16	TRBJ2-7	TRBV9	CASSVGPGTGPYEQYF	TGTGCCAGCAGCGTAGGTCCCGGGACAGGGCCCTACGAGCAGTACTTC
.	once	13	TRBJ2-6	TRBV6-5	CASRVSGANVLTF	TGTGCCAGCCGGGTCTCTGGGGCCAACGTCCTGACTTTC
.	.	12	TRBJ1-6	TRBV3-1/TRBV3-2	CASSQANSPLHF	TGTGCCAGCAGCCAAGCAAATTCACCCCTCCACTTT
TRBD1	.	15	TRBJ1-5	TRBV19	CASTQRQGRNQPQHF	TGTGCCAGTACCCAGAGACAGGGGCGAAATCAGCCCCAGCATTTT
TRBD1	.	14	TRBJ2-2	TRBV15	CATTKTGGIGELFF	TGTGCCACAACAAAGACAGGGGGTATCGGGGAGCTGTTTTTT
.	.	11	TRBJ2-3	TRBV20-1	CSAPTPDTQYF	TGCAGTGCTCCGACTCCAGATACGCAGTATTTT
TRBD1	.	14	TRBJ1-4	TRBV19	CASKGTATNEKLFF	TGTGCCAGTAAGGGGACAGCAACTAATGAAAAACTGTTTTTT
.	.	16	TRBJ2-1	TRBV19	CASRRGGLSSYNEQFF	TGTGCCAGTAGGAGAGGAGGACTCAGCTCCTACAATGAGCAGTTCTTC
.	.	14	TRBJ1-3	TRBV3-1/TRBV3-2	CASSSSGAGNTIYF	TGTGCCAGCAGCTCTAGTGGCGCTGGAAACACCATATATTTT
.	.	15	TRBJ1-4	TRBV7-3	CASSLDRATNEKLFF	TGTGCCAGCAGCTTAGATCGGGCAACTAATGAAAAACTGTTTTTT
.	.	16	TRBJ1-6	TRBV28	CASSFRVRGGNSPLHF	TGTGCCAGCAGTTTTAGGGTCAGGGGCGGAAATTCACCCCTCCACTTT
.	.	12	TRBJ1-5	TRBV12-3/TRBV12-4	CASSLGSLPQHF	TGTGCCAGCAGTTTAGGGAGTCTGCCCCAGCATTTT
TRBD1	.	16	TRBJ2-7	TRBV19	CASSIRPGQRAIEQYF	TGTGCCAGTAGTATAAGACCGGGACAGCGAGCCATCGAGCAGTACTTC
TRBD1	.	15	TRBJ1-4	TRBV5-1	CASSLVGTGGEKLFF	TGCGCCAGCAGCTTAGTAGGGACAGGGGGTGAAAAACTGTTTTTT
.	.	17	TRBJ1-5	TRBV19	CASSIDRRGGINQPQHF	TGTGCCAGTAGTATAGATCGGAGAGGAGGGATCAATCAGCCCCAGCATTTT
TRBD1	.	15	TRBJ1-1	TRBV5-1	CASSLEGGKNTEAFF	TGCGCCAGCAGCTTGGAAGGGGGCAAGAACACTGAAGCTTTCTTT
.	.	15	TRBJ2-5	TRBV11-2	CASSLSRSRRETQYF	TGTGCCAGCAGCCTAAGTAGATCAAGGAGGGAGACCCAGTACTTC
TRBD2	.	12	TRBJ2-7	TRBV29-1	CSVSSGIDEQYF	TGCAGCGTTTCTAGCGGGATAGACGAGCAGTACTTC
.	few	13	TRBJ1-1	TRBV5-1	CASSLDSNTEAFF	TGCGCCAGCAGCTTGGACTCGAACACTGAAGCTTTCTTT
.	.	15	TRBJ1-3	TRBV4-1	CASSLLGLSGNTIYF	TGCGCCAGCAGCCTTCTGGGGCTCTCTGGAAACACCATATATTTT
TRBD1	.	15	TRBJ1-4	TRBV2	CASSPDRATNEKLFF	TGTGCCAGCAGCCCAGACAGGGCTACGAATGAAAAACTGTTTTTT
.	.	14	TRBJ1-2	TRBV6-1	CASSDAWDYYGYTF	TGTGCCAGCAGTGACGCTTGGGACTACTATGGCTACACCTTC
TRBD2	once	18	TRBJ2-2	TRBV10-3	CAISKRLTSGSGAGELFF	TGTGCCATCAGCAAAAGACTCACTAGCGGGAGTGGGGCCGGGGAGCTGTTTTTT
TRBD1	.	15	TRBJ1-2	TRBV2	CASMISWTGDYGYTF	TGTGCCAGCATGATCTCCTGGACAGGGGACTATGGCTACACCTTC
TRBD1	.	15	TRBJ1-1	TRBV7-9	CASSGDRGENTEAFF	TGTGCCAGCAGCGGGGACAGGGGCGAGAACACTGAAGCTTTCTTT
TRBD1	.	13	TRBJ2-7	TRBV7-9	CASSFDRDYEQYF	TGTGCCAGCAGTTTTGACAGGGACTACGAGCAGTACTTC
.	.	13	TRBJ1-1	TRBV18	CASSEQKNTEAFF	TGTGCCAGCTCGGAACAGAAGAACACTGAAGCTTTCTTT
TRBD1	once	15	TRBJ1-2	TRBV9	CASSVGDRSNSGYTF	TGTGCCAGCAGCGTAGGGGACAGGTCAAACTCAGGCTACACCTTC
.	.	15	TRBJ1-5	TRBV5-1	CASSLFGGPNQPQHF	TGCGCCAGCAGCTTGTTCGGGGGGCCCAATCAGCCCCAGCATTTT
.	few	14	TRBJ1-5	TRBV5-1	CASSPIPGDQPQHF	TGCGCCAGCAGCCCTATTCCGGGAGATCAGCCCCAGCATTTT
.	.	14	TRBJ1-2	TRBV3-1/TRBV3-2	CASSQDRGSYGYTF	TGTGCCAGCAGCCAAGATCGGGGGTCCTATGGCTACACCTTC
.	.	14	TRBJ2-7	TRBV14	CASSVRDQRYEQYF	TGTGCCAGCAGCGTCCGGGATCAACGTTACGAGCAGTACTTC
.	.	16	TRBJ1-3	TRBV5-6	CASSFSGSETLNTIYF	TGTGCCAGCAGCTTCAGCGGGAGTGAGACGCTAAACACCATATATTTT
.	few	14	TRBJ2-1	TRBV5-1	CASSLDSNYNEQFF	TGCGCCAGCAGCTTGGATTCAAACTACAATGAGCAGTTCTTC
.	.	16	TRBJ1-1	TRBV7-2	CASSLESRLMNTEAFF	TGTGCCAGCAGCTTAGAATCACGGTTGATGAACACTGAAGCTTTCTTT
TRBD1	.	13	TRBJ1-2	TRBV19	CAIIDRGDKSYTF	TGTGCCATTATCGACAGGGGGGATAAGAGCTACACCTTC
.	.	14	TRBJ2-3	TRBV9	CASTAGGRGDTQYF	TGTGCCAGCACTGCAGGGGGGCGGGGAGATACGCAGTATTTT
.	.	14	TRBJ1-6	TRBV30	CAWSVTVYDSPLHF	TGTGCCTGGAGTGTTACTGTCTACGATTCACCCCTCCACTTT
TRBD1	.	12	TRBJ1-2	TRBV6-5	CASRTGVDGYTF	TGTGCCAGCAGGACAGGGGTAGATGGCTACACCTTC
.	.	13	TRBJ2-7	TRBV9	CASSVGLRGEQYF	TGTGCCAGCAGCGTAGGGCTTAGGGGGGAGCAGTACTTC
TRBD1	.	14	TRBJ1-2	TRBV7-6	CASSQRQGLYGYTF	TGTGCCAGCAGCCAGAGACAGGGCCTTTACGGCTACACCTTC
TRBD1	.	16	TRBJ1-3	TRBV28	CASSPTGLSSGNTIYF	TGTGCCAGCAGTCCGACAGGGCTCAGCTCTGGAAACACCATATATTTT
TRBD2	once	16	TRBJ2-7	TRBV7-8	CASSLGRGLAGDEQYF	TGTGCCAGCAGCTTGGGGAGAGGGCTAGCGGGAGACGAGCAGTACTTC
.	.	12	TRBJ2-3	TRBV5-1	CASGPRGDTQYF	TGCGCCAGCGGACCACGGGGAGATACGCAGTATTTT
TRBD1	.	14	TRBJ1-1	TRBV2	CASRTDRGDAEAFF	TGTGCCAGCAGGACGGACAGGGGGGACGCTGAAGCTTTCTTT